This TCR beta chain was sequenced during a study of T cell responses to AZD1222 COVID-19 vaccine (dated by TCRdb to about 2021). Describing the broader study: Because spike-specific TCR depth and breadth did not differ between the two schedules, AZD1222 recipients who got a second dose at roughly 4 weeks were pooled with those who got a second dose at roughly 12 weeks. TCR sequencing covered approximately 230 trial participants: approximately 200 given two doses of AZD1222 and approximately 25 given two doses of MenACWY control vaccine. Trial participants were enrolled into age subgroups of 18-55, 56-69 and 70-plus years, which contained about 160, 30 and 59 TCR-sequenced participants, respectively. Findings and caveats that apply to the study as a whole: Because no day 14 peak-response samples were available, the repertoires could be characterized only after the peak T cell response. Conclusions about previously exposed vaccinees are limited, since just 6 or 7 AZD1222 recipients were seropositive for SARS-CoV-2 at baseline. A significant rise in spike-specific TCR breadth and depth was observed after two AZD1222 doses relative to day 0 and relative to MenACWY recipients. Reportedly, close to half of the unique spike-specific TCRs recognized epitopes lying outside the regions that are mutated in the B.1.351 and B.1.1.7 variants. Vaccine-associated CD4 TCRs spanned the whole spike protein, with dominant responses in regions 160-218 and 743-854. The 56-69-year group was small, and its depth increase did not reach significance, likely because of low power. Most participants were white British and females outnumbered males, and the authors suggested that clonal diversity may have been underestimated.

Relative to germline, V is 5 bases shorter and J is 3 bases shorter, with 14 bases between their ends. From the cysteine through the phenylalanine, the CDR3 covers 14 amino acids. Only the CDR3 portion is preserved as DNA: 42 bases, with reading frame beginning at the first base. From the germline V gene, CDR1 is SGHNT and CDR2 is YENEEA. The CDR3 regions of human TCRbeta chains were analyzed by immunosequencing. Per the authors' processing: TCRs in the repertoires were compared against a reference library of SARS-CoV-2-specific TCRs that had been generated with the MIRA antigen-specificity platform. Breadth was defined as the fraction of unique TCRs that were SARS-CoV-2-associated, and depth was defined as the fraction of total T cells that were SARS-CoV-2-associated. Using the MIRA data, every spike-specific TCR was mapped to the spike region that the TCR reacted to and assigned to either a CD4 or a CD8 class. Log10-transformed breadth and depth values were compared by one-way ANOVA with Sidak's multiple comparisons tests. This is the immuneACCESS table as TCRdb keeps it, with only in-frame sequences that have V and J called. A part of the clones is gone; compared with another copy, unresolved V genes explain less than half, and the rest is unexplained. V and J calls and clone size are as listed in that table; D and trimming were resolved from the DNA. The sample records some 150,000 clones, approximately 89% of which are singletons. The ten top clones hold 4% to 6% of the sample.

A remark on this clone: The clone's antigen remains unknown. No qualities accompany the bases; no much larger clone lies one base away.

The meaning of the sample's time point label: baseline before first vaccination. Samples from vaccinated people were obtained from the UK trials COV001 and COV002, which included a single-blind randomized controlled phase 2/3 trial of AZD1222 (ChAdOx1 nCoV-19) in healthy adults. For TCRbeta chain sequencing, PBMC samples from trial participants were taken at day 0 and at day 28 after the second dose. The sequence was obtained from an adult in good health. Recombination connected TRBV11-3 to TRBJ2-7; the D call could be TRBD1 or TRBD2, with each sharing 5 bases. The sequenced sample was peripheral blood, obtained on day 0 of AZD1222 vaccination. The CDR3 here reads CASSPTGRNYEQYF. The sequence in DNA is TGTGCCAGCAGCCCAACGGGACGGAACTACGAGCAGTACTTC.